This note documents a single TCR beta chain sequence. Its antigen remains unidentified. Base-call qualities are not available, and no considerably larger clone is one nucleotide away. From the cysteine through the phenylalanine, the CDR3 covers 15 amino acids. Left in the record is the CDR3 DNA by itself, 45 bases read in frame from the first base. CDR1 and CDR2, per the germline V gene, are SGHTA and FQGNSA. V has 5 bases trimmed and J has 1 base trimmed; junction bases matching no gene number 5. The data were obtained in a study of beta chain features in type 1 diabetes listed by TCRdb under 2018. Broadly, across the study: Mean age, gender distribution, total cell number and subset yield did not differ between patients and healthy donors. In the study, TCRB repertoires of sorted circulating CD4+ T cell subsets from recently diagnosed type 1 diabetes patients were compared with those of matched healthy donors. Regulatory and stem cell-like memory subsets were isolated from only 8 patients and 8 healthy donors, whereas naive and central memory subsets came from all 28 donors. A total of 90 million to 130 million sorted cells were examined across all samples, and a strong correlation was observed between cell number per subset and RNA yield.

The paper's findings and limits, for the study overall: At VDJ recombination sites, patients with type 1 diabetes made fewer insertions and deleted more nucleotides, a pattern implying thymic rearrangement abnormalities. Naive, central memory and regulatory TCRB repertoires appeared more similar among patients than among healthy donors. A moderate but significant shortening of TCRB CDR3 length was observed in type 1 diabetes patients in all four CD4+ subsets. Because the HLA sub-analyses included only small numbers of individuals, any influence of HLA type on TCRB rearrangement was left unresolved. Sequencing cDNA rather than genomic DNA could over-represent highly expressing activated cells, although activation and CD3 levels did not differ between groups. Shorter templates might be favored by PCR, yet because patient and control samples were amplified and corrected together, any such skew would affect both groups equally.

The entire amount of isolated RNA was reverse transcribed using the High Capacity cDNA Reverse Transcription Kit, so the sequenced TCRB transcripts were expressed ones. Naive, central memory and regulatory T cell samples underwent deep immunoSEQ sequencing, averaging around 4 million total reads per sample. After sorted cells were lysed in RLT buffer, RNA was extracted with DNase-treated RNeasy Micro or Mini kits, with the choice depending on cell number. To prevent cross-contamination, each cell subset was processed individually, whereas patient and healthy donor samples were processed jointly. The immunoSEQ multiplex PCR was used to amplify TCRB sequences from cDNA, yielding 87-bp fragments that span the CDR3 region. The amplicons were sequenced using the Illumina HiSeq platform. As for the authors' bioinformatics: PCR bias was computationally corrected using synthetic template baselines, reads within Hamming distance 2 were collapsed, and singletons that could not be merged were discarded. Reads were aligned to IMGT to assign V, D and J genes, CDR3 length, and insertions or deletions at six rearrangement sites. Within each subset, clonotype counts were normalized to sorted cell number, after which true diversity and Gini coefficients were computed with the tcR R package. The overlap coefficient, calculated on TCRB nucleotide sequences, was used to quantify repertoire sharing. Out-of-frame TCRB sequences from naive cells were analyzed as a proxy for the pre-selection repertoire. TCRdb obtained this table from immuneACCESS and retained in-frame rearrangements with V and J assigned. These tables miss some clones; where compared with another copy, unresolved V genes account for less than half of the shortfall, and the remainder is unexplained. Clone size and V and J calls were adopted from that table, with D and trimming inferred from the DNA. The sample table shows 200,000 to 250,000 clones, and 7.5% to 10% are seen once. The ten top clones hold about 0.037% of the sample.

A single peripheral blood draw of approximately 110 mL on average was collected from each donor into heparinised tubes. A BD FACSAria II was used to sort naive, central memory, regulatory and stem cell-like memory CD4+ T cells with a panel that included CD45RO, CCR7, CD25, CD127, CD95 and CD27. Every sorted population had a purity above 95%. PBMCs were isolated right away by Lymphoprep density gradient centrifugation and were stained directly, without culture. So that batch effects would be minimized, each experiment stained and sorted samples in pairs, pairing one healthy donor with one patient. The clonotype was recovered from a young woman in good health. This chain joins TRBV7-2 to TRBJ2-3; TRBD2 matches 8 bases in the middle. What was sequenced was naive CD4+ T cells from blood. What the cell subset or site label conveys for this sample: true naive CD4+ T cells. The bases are TGTGCCAGCAGCCATACACTAGCGGGCACAGATACGCAGTATTTT. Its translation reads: CASSHTLAGTDTQYF.